This TCR beta chain stems from a study of cytomegalovirus exposure and HLA in healthy donors. The study ran its PCR with 60 Vbeta and 13 Jbeta primers. TCRdb's copy holds only in-frame clones and misses some; the assay was immunoSEQ multiplex PCR. The sample yields some 130,000 clones, around 77% seen once. V was shortened by 0 bases and J by 1 base, with 11 bases between the two germline ends. The CDR3 length is 16 residues. In germline, CDR1 is SGDLS, CDR2 YYNGEE. Sequencing was performed on PBMCs. The chain is built from TRBV9 and TRBJ2-1; D may be TRBD1 (6 bases). This sequence originates from a young man in good health and CMV-seronegative. In DNA form, the CDR3 reads TGTGCCAGCAGCGTAGAGGGGGTACGGTCCTACAATGAGCAGTTCTTC. It translates to CASSVEGVRSYNEQFF.